This entry lists 11 T cell receptor beta chains sequenced from one sample in a study of control samples from healthy donors and cancer patients. The protocol was immunoSEQ multiplex PCR, while the TCRdb copy is restricted to in-frame clones and leaves out a portion. Of 57,000 or so clones listed, roughly 92% are singletons. The sample comprised blood. These receptors were obtained from a young man in good health.

This chain links TRBV18 with TRBJ1-5; the match to TRBD1 covers 11 bases. CDR3 length equals 15 residues. CDR1 and CDR2 from the germline V gene are KGHSH and LQKENI. V dropped 6 bases and J dropped 6; count of bases not matched to a gene: 7. CDR3 region: CASSTGQGVVQPQHF. The CDR3 DNA reads as TGTGCCAGCTCGACGGGACAGGGGGTGGTTCAGCCCCAGCATTTT. Using reference TRBV18 and TRBJ1-5 for the parts outside the CDR3, the full variable domain is NAGVMQNPRHLVRRRGQEARLRCSPMKGHSHVYWYRQLPEEGLKFMVYLQKENIIDESGMPKERFSAEFPKEGPSILRIQQVVRGDSAAYFCASSTGQGVVQPQHFGDGTRLSIL.

This chain links TRBV7-2 with TRBJ1-1, with unresolved D. Germline-derived CDR1 and CDR2 are SGHTA and FQGNSA. V was pared by 1 base and J by 1 base, with 13 bases between. This CDR3 is 16 amino acids long. The CDR3 reads CASSLGTVQQNTEAFF. CDR3 coding DNA: TGTGCCAGCAGCTTAGGCACAGTGCAGCAGAACACTGAAGCTTTCTTT. The complete variable domain, with remaining parts taken from reference TRBV7-2 and TRBJ1-1, reads GAGVSQSPSNKVTEKGKDVELRCDPISGHTALYWYRQSLGQGLEFLIYFQGNSAPDKSGLPSDRFSAERTGGSVSTLTIQRTQQEDSAVYLCASSLGTVQQNTEAFFGQGTRLTVV.

This rearrangement joins TRBV15 to TRBJ1-4; TRBD1 aligns across 7 bases. Germline V gene sequence: CDR1 LNHNV, CDR2 YYDKDF (reference sequence). The J segment lost 5 bases and the V segment lost 4 bases, leaving 1 base of the junction unmatched. The CDR3 length is 13 residues. CDR3 loop: CATSKGGNEKLFF. The CDR3 DNA follows: TGTGCCACCAGCAAAGGGGGCAATGAAAAACTGTTTTTT.

The genes are TRBV5-6 and TRBJ2-2; no definite D call. Germline CDR1 reads SGHDT; CDR2 reads YYEEEE. The CDR3 extends over 15 amino acids. Between the trimmed V and J ends, which lost 4 bases and 2 bases, there was a span of 12 bases. The CDR3 DNA reads as TGTGCCAGCAGCCAGTGGACGGAAAACACCGGGGAGCTGTTTTTT. Encoded protein: CASSQWTENTGELFF.

This clone was detected only a few times. The chain joins TRBV2 to TRBJ1-1, with D maybe TRBD1 (5 bases). Per germline, CDR1 SNHLY and CDR2 FYNNEI. The CDR3 is 15 residues long. Trimming took 2 bases from V and 2 from J, leaving 12 bases between them. The CDR3 here is CASSERGTANTEAFF. CDR3 DNA sequence: TGTGCCAGCAGTGAAAGGGGTACAGCCAACACTGAAGCTTTCTTT.

This clone has a single count. The chain couples TRBV30 to TRBJ1-6; D is perhaps TRBD1 (5 bases). The CDR3 contains 13 residues. CDR1 and CDR2 (germline): GTSNPN, SVGIG (reference sequence). The V end was cut by 2 bases, the J end by 9 bases, with 11 bases between. The CDR3 DNA reads TGTGCCTGGAGTCGGGGGTCCGGTTCACCCCTCCACTTT. Translated, it gives CAWSRGSGSPLHF.

The genes are TRBV19 and TRBJ1-2, with D unclear. CDR3 length: 11 amino acids. Looked up from germline, CDR1 is LNHDA and CDR2 is SQIVND (reference sequence). V gave up 10 bases and J gave up 6 bases, with 12 bases separating them. The CDR3: CATRAGHGYTF. In DNA form, the CDR3 reads TGTGCCACCCGCGCCGGGCATGGCTACACCTTC.

This clone was recorded once. This chain's CDR3 is CASSPKSPPDSKPQHF. The CDR3 nucleotides are TGTGCCAGCAGCCCCAAGAGCCCCCCTGACTCAAAGCCCCAGCATTTT. The chain couples TRBV3-1 (or the pseudogene TRBV3-2) to TRBJ1-5; D is ambiguous. This CDR3 has 16 residues. Trimming took 4 bases from V and 8 from J, leaving 21 bases between them. Germline-derived CDR1 and CDR2 are LGHDT and YNNKEL (reference sequence).

The chain carries TRBV11-1 and TRBJ1-2; weak D call: TRBD1 (5 bases). V gave up 1 base and J gave up 3 bases, with 9 bases separating them. Germline V gene data show CDR1 as SGHAT and CDR2 as FQDESV (reference sequence). The CDR3 runs to 14 residues. The CDR3 DNA follows: TGTGCCAGCAGCTTAGTCGGGGACCACTATGGCTACACCTTC. Its translation is CASSLVGDHYGYTF.

This chain uses TRBV12-3 or TRBV12-4 with TRBJ1-4; no reliable D call. The V end was cut by 3 bases, the J end by 12 bases, with 8 bases between. The CDR3 runs to 11 residues. CDR3 bases: TGTGCCAGCAGTTTGGGCCCTCAACTGTTTTTT. It encodes CASSLGPQLFF.

J is TRBJ1-1 and V is TRBV7-9; D may be TRBD1 (6 bases). Deletions cut 3 bases from V and 1 base from J, with 18 bases between. This CDR3 is built from 17 residues. Germline CDR1 SEHNR, CDR2 FQNEAQ (reference sequence). CDR3: CASSFRPEQGGNTEAFF. The CDR3, as DNA: TGTGCCAGCAGCTTCCGCCCAGAACAGGGAGGGAACACTGAAGCTTTCTTT.